This TCR beta chain was recorded in a study of OX40 agonist ivuxolimab in advanced cancers. This CDR3 spans 16 amino acids. The V and J ends lost 5 bases and 1 base, in that order; junction bases with no gene match: 5. Germline V CDR1 and CDR2: SGHTA, FQGTGA. Method: immunoSEQ multiplex PCR; TCRdb's copy keeps in-frame clones and lacks some. Of about 94,000 clones listed, roughly 94% are singletons. The starting material was CD4+ or CD8+ T cells sorted from blood, obtained in a trial of the OX40 agonist ivuxolimab. The sequence derives from an adult with an advanced solid tumor such as melanoma, head and neck, liver or kidney cancer. V and J are TRBV7-3 and TRBJ2-2; 9 bases agree with TRBD2. CDR3 nucleotide sequence: TGTGCCAGCAGCCCCCAGACTAGCGGGAACACCGGGGAGCTGTTTTTT. It specifies CASSPQTSGNTGELFF. The complete variable domain, with remaining parts taken from reference TRBV7-3 and TRBJ2-2, reads GAGVSQTPSNKVTEKGKYVELRCDPISGHTALYWYRQSLGQGPEFLIYFQGTGAADDSGLPNDRFFAVRPEGSVSTLKIQRTERGDSAVYLCASSPQTSGNTGELFFGEGSRLTVL.